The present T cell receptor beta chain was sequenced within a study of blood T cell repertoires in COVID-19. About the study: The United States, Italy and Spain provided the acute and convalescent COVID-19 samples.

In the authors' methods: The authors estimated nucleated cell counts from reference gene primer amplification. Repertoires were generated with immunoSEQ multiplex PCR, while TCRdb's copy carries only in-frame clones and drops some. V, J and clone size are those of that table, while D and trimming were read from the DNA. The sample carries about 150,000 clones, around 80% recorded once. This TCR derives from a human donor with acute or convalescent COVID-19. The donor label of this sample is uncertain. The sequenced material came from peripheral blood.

CDR3: CASSVGDRGSAKNIQYF. The CDR3 DNA follows: TGTGCCAGCAGCGTAGGGGACAGGGGATCAGCCAAAAACATTCAGTACTTC. V usage is TRBV9 and J usage is TRBJ2-4, with 10 bases matching TRBD1. CDR3 length equals 17 residues. The ends lost 0 bases at V and 0 bases at J; junction bases unmatched: 3. The germline gives CDR1 SGDLS, CDR2 YYNGEE. Full variable domain (rest looked up from reference TRBV9 and TRBJ2-4): DSGVTQTPKHLITATGQRVTLRCSPRSGDLSVYWYQQSLDQGLQFLIQYYNGEERAKGNILERFSAQQFPDLHSELNLSSLELGDSALYFCASSVGDRGSAKNIQYFGAGTRLSVL.